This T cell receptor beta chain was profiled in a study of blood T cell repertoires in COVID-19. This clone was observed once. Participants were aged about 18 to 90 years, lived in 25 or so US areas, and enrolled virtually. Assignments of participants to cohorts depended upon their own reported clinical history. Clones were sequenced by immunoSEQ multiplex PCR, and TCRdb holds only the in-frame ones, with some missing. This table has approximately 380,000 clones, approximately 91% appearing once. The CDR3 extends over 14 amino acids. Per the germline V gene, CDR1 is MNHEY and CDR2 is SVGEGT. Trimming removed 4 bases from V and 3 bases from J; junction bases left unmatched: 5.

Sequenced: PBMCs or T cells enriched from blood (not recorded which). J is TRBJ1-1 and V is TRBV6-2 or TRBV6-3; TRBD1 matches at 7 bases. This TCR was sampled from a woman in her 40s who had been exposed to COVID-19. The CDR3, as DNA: TGTGCCAGCAGTTCCCGGGACAGATACACTGAAGCTTTCTTT. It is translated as CASSSRDRYTEAFF.